Detailed here is one TCR beta chain. The assay was immunoSEQ multiplex PCR, and TCRdb's table has in-frame clones only and misses some. Among around 47,000 clones, about 94% were seen once, and the ten largest hold approximately 4.2%. V lost 0 bases and J 6 bases, leaving 7 bases between the germline ends. The CDR3 extends over 14 amino acids. Germline CDR1 is SGHNT and CDR2 is YYREEE (reference sequence). The record originates from a study of T cell changes during pregnancy in multiple sclerosis. The source was CD8+ T cells from peripheral blood mononuclear cells, collected in the first trimester of pregnancy. The sequence was collected from a female donor with multiple sclerosis, enrolled in a pregnancy study. This chain links TRBV5-4 with TRBJ1-6; D gene uncertain. The CDR3 bases are TGTGCCAGCAGCTTGGAGGCAGGTAATTCACCCCTCCACTTT. This translates into CASSLEAGNSPLHF.